This T cell receptor (beta chain) was captured in a study of blood T cell repertoires in COVID-19. Study information: T cells, B-cell-depleted T cells, or PBMCs supplied cDNA or gDNA.

The CDR3 contains 16 residues. Sequencing was performed with immunoSEQ multiplex PCR; in TCRdb, only in-frame clones are kept and a portion is missing. The table lists under 450,000 clones, more than 75% of them singletons. The chain carries TRBV21-1 and TRBJ2-2; the listed D gene, TRBD1, was not tested against the DNA. TRBV21-1 has pseudogene status. The TCR was taken from a man younger than 40 who had recovered from COVID-19. The sample was PBMCs or T cells enriched from blood (not recorded which). This chain's CDR3 is CASSNPGQGVSGELFF. CDR3 DNA: TGTGCCAGCAGCAATCCGGGACAGGGTGTTTCCGGGGAGCTGTTTTTT.